A selection of T cell receptor beta chains follows, all from one sample in a study of OX40 agonist ivuxolimab in advanced cancers. Here immunoSEQ multiplex PCR was the method, and the copy in TCRdb shows in-frame clones only, minus some. Of tens of thousands of clones listed, roughly 88% are singletons. This sample comprised CD4+ or CD8+ T cells sorted from blood, obtained in a trial of the OX40 agonist ivuxolimab. All receptors derive from an adult with an advanced solid tumor such as melanoma, head and neck, liver or kidney cancer. Both conserved end residues are trimmed from each CDR3. The order of the fields is J gene, D gene, V gene, clone size, CDR3 protein. A D gene is named only where the DNA matches it firmly. The size field is filled for only some rows; it gives once, few, many or a size class.

TRBJ2-7 . TRBV7-9 . ASSLGDSSYEQY
TRBJ2-1 TRBD2 TRBV27 . ASHREGRSSYNEQF
TRBJ1-1 . TRBV5-1 . ASSLALGSGTEAF
TRBJ1-3 . TRBV7-6 once ASSLSQSSIGNTIY
TRBJ2-5 TRBD1 TRBV10-3 . AIRPGQGSVETQY
TRBJ2-3 TRBD1 TRBV18 . ASSDSQGPWADTQY
TRBJ2-3 . TRBV4-1 . ASSQDRGAPTVTDTQY
TRBJ2-1 . TRBV29-1 . SVAYRSPYNEQF
TRBJ2-1 TRBD2 TRBV7-3 . ASSLLAGGQSEQF
TRBJ1-4 . TRBV7-9 . ASSLSATNEKLF
TRBJ1-5 TRBD1 TRBV15 . ATSSKGQGARQPQH
TRBJ1-1 . TRBV9 . ASSPLRGTEAF
TRBJ2-3 . TRBV5-1 . ASFRGRDSYTQY
TRBJ1-5 TRBD1 TRBV6-1 . ASSTYQGAQPQH
TRBJ1-1 . TRBV30 . AWSVRVGRLANTEAF
TRBJ1-2 . TRBV5-4 . ASSLDWSRYGYT
TRBJ2-7 . TRBV7-3 once ASSLMGGPYEQY
TRBJ1-2 TRBD1 TRBV11-3 . ASSPRTGWIYGYT
TRBJ2-4 TRBD2 TRBV11-2 . ASRSGGVAKNIQY
TRBJ2-7 TRBD2 TRBV27 . ASSPGLLYEQY
TRBJ1-2 . TRBV12-5 . ASGLGIIYGYT
TRBJ1-6 . TRBV30 . ALGGVGRNSPLH
TRBJ1-5 . TRBV6-1 . ASSFQPGENQPQH
TRBJ1-5 . TRBV28 . ASTWGGAYNQPQH
TRBJ2-1 . TRBV30 . AWSGGSNEQF
TRBJ2-2 TRBD1 TRBV19 . ATRTGINTGELF
TRBJ2-2 TRBD1 TRBV5-1 . ASSLVQGGTGELF
TRBJ2-7 TRBD1 TRBV6-5 . ASSYGQGAIYEQY
TRBJ2-7 . TRBV10-3 . AIKGSSYEQY
TRBJ1-5 . TRBV19 . ASSGQDSNQPQH
TRBJ1-5 . TRBV7-8 . ASSLNRKPQH
TRBJ2-3 TRBD1 TRBV6-6 once ASRNTGTGAPDTQY
TRBJ2-5 TRBD1 TRBV28 . ASSLWPGQGVQPQETQY
TRBJ1-2 TRBD1 TRBV7-2 . ASSLEGGGRGSYGYT
TRBJ1-1 . TRBV18 . ASSPEETMNTEAF
TRBJ2-6 . TRBV4-2 . ASSQDRGLTFSGANVLT
TRBJ1-3 . TRBV28 . ASSDIRGDGNTIY
TRBJ1-2 . TRBV19 . ASSGPSSNYGYT
TRBJ1-2 . TRBV18 . ASSPPRQTLANYGYT
TRBJ1-2 . TRBV7-2 . ASSLGQINYGYT
TRBJ2-2 TRBD1 TRBV5-6 . ASSRRDSYTGELF
TRBJ2-7 TRBD1 TRBV10-3 . AATDRGYEQY
TRBJ1-2 . TRBV19 . ASSTSKIINYGYT
TRBJ1-3 TRBD1 TRBV27 . ASSQGQGVGNTIY
TRBJ1-4 . TRBV11-2 . ASLPPGATNEKLF
TRBJ2-3 TRBD2 TRBV29-1 few SVPLLLAGGPDTQY
TRBJ1-1 . TRBV6-1 . ASSSRVDTEAF
TRBJ2-2 TRBD2 TRBV7-2 . ASSLAGGFGELF
TRBJ1-1 . TRBV5-1 once ASSLEVGGNAEAF